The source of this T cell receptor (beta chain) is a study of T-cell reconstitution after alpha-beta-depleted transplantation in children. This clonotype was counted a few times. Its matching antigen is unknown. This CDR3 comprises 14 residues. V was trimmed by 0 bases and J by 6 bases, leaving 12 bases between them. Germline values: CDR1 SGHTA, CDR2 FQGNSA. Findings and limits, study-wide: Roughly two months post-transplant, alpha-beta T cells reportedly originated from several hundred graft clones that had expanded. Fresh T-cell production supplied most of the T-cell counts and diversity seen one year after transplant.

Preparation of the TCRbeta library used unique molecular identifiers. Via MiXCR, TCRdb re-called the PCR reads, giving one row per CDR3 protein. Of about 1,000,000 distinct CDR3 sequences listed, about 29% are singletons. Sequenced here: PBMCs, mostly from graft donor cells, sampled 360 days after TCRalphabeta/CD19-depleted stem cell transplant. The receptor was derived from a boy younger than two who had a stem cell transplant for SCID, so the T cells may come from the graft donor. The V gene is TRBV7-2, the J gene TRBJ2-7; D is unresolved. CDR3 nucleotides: TGTGCCAGCAGCTTAGCGGTTCGGGTTGGCGAGCAGTACTTC. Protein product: CASSLAVRVGEQYF.